The present entry profiles one T cell receptor (beta chain) with its context. These data originate in a study of blood T cell repertoires in COVID-19. Study context: Specimens from acute and convalescent COVID-19 originated in the United States, Italy and Spain. PBMCs, B-cell-depleted T cells, or T cells were the source of the cDNA or gDNA that made up the material.

With 10 bases clipped from V and 2 bases from J, the junction kept 3 bases outside the gene matches. Germline lookup yields CDR1 LNHDA and CDR2 SQIVND (reference sequence). This CDR3 is built from 14 residues. Original methodology: Reference gene primer amplification in the assay estimated nucleated cell counts. TCRdb keeps only in-frame clones here, not all; method: immunoSEQ multiplex PCR. The V and J calls and the clone size are those of that table, but D and trimming were determined from the DNA. The repertoire consists of about 140,000 clones, with about 85% occurring once and the leading ten covering about 2.6%.

Input material: peripheral blood. The gene calls are TRBV19 and TRBJ1-5; 12 nucleotides align to TRBD1. This TCR derives from a human donor with acute or convalescent COVID-19. The donor label of this sample is uncertain. The CDR3 DNA reads as TGTGCCACCGGGGACAGGGGGCGCAATCAGCCCCAGCATTTT. Its protein is CATGDRGRNQPQHF.